This T cell receptor beta chain was recorded in a study of cytomegalovirus exposure and HLA in healthy donors (dated by TCRdb to the late 2010s). About the study as a whole: According to a later analysis, the approximately 120 validation repertoires were produced on the same platform as the 600 to 850 repertoires of the first cohort. The aim of the study was to test whether cataloging public T cell receptors could identify signatures of past pathogen exposure. Along with the 666-subject first cohort, a separate validation cohort of over 90 different subjects was used. To predict cytomegalovirus infection status, the study brought together high-throughput TCR immunosequencing, statistical association of individual TCRs with disease status, and machine learning.

In regard to this clone: No antigen is known for it. No base quality information exists; no much larger clone differs at one position.

The donors were included in the validation cohort of over a hundred subjects, a group kept apart from the roughly 700-subject first cohort. The library was built by means of the immunoSEQ multiplex PCR assay. Under the source paper's analysis protocol: A statistical classification framework was built to diagnose cytomegalovirus status from the catalog of TCR beta chain sequences. The table comes from immuneACCESS by way of TCRdb, which keeps in-frame sequences with V and J called. Part of the clones is missing from these tables; in studies checked, under half for an unresolved V gene and the rest for unknown reasons. From that table come the V and J calls and clone size; the DNA was used to work out D and trimming. The sample table records 150,000 or so clones; roughly 90% of these occur just once. Of the sample, around 24% falls within the top ten clones. Beyond this particular receptor, the publication reports: The authors suggested that the approach could potentially be extended to other disease states and immunological phenotypes. Subsequent analysis determined that TCRs grouped into clusters in the first cohort also showed a tendency toward co-occurrence across the approximately 110 validation repertoires, and 85% to 95% of cluster scores exceeded 0. The study listed 164 TCR beta chains as associated with cytomegalovirus. All 130 or so repertoires were used to score co-occurrence in the validation cohort in a later analysis, because that analysis had no HLA typing for the cohort. Most TCR sequences were seen in very few donors, while some public TCRs were found in many individuals. In vitro tests confirmed that a few of the cytomegalovirus-associated TCR beta chains recognize cytomegalovirus antigens. In both the original and validation cohorts, the classifier was reported to diagnose cytomegalovirus status with high specificity and sensitivity.

From a lookup of the germline V gene, CDR1 and CDR2 are MNHEY and SVGAGI. Inclusive of the bounding cysteine and phenylalanine, the CDR3 is 15 residues long. Kept here is only the CDR3 DNA, which spans 45 bases and is read in frame from base 1. V is reduced by 4 bases and J by 6 bases, leaving a spacing of 17 bases between them. The clonotype was recovered from a man aged 18 to 35 in good health and CMV-seropositive. The rearranged chain carries TRBV6-5 and TRBJ2-3; a tentative D match to TRBD2 spans 5 bases. Sequenced: PBMCs. The CDR3 protein: CASSSAGARADTQYF. The DNA sequence is as follows: TGTGCCAGCAGTTCTGCGGGTGCGAGGGCGGATACGCAGTATTTT.